A single sample is the source of the 9 T cell receptor beta chains below, sequenced in a study of CD8 T cells in Susac syndrome. Random hexamers served to reverse transcribe roughly 0.45 to 1 ug RNA. Each CDR3 protein gets one entry after TCRdb re-called the immunoSEQ multiplex PCR reads with MiXCR. The sample carries 150,000 to 200,000 distinct CDR3 sequences, about 94% recorded once. The sequenced sample was CD4+ T cells from PBMCs. The receptor source for this set is a human donor with Susac syndrome.

The chain is built from TRBV28 and TRBJ2-2; TRBD1 or TRBD2 may be the D gene (5 bases each). The germline gives CDR1 MDHEN, CDR2 SYDVKM. There are 13 residues in the CDR3. CDR3 amino acids: CATAGANTGELFF. The CDR3 DNA reads as TGTGCAACTGCCGGGGCTAATACCGGGGAGCTGTTTTTT.

The chain recombines TRBV11-2 with TRBJ2-7; D is possibly TRBD1 (6 bases). V lost 2 bases and J 7 bases, leaving 15 bases between the germline ends. This CDR3 spans 14 amino acids. Germline-derived CDR1 and CDR2 are SGHAT and FQNNGV. As DNA, the CDR3 is TGTGCCAGCAGCTTACGTAGGGTAGGGGGTGAGCAGTACTTC. It is translated as CASSLRRVGGEQYF. The complete variable domain, with remaining parts taken from reference TRBV11-2 and TRBJ2-7, reads EAGVAQSPRYKIIEKRQSVAFWCNPISGHATLYWYQQILGQGPKLLIQFQNNGVVDDSQLPKDRFSAERLKGVDSTLKIQPAKLEDSAVYLCASSLRRVGGEQYFGPGTRLTVT.

This chain links TRBV6-6 with TRBJ2-1; the D is unclear. Trimming took off 5 bases at V and 2 bases at J, with 13 bases between the two ends. The CDR3 has 15 residues. Looked up from germline, CDR1 is MNHNY and CDR2 is SVGAGI (reference sequence). CDR3 bases: TGTGCCAGCAGTACCAACGGTGGAACCTACAATGAGCAGTTCTTC. Its protein product is CASSTNGGTYNEQFF.

The chain has TRBV28 and TRBJ2-5; D is ambiguous. Germline V CDR1 and CDR2: MDHEN, SYDVKM. The V end lost 8 bases, the J end lost 5 bases, and 12 bases lay between the germline ends. This CDR3 region has 12 residues. The CDR3 nucleotides read TGTGCCAGCCTTCGAATAGGGGAGACCCAGTACTTC. Its translation is CASLRIGETQYF.

This rearrangement joins TRBV6-2 or TRBV6-3 to TRBJ2-5; 7 nucleotides align to TRBD1. The trim removed 1 base at V and 3 bases at J, leaving 8 bases unmatched. The CDR3 contains 16 residues. Germline assignment: CDR1 MNHEY and CDR2 SVGEGT. CDR3 in amino acids: CASSYYGTAGEETQYF. CDR3 coding DNA: TGTGCCAGCAGTTACTACGGGACAGCTGGAGAAGAGACCCAGTACTTC.

This clonotype has a single count. The rearrangement joins TRBV3-1 to TRBJ2-7, with a weak D call TRBD2 (5 bases). Germline CDR1 LGHDT, CDR2 YNNKEL (reference sequence). The CDR3 has 14 amino acids. The ends were cut back, 1 base at V and 2 bases at J, with 9 bases in the middle. This CDR3 reads CASSQGGLTYEQYF. CDR3 in DNA: TGTGCCAGCAGCCAAGGAGGGCTGACCTACGAGCAGTACTTC.

The CDR3 loop is CATSRGQLSVQPQHF. The CDR3 nucleotides are TGTGCCACCAGCAGAGGTCAACTATCGGTTCAGCCCCAGCATTTT. J is TRBJ1-5 and V is TRBV15, with no clear D. Germline CDR1 reads LNHNV; CDR2 reads YYDKDF (reference sequence). With 1 base removed from V and 6 bases from J, the gap between germline ends came to 13 bases. There are 15 residues in the CDR3.

The V call is TRBV30, the J call TRBJ2-3; D is possibly TRBD2 (5 bases). CDR1 is GTSNPN and CDR2 is SVGIG in the germline V gene (reference sequence). The CDR3 spans 16 residues. The ends were cut back, 4 bases at V and 8 bases at J, with 25 bases in the middle. DNA for the CDR3: TGTGCCTGGACGCAAACTAGTGAGATTTCCCGCGGTACGCAGTATTTT. Translation: CAWTQTSEISRGTQYF.

The J gene is TRBJ2-2, the V gene TRBV5-1, with D perhaps given as TRBD1 or TRBD2 (5 bases each). V was clipped by 1 base and J by 1 base, with 11 bases between them. CDR1 is SGHRS, CDR2 YFSETQ, per germline. The CDR3 contains 16 residues. CDR3 sequence reads: CASSLSGTVNTGELFF. For the CDR3, the DNA is TGCGCCAGCAGCTTGTCCGGGACGGTGAACACCGGGGAGCTGTTTTTT.